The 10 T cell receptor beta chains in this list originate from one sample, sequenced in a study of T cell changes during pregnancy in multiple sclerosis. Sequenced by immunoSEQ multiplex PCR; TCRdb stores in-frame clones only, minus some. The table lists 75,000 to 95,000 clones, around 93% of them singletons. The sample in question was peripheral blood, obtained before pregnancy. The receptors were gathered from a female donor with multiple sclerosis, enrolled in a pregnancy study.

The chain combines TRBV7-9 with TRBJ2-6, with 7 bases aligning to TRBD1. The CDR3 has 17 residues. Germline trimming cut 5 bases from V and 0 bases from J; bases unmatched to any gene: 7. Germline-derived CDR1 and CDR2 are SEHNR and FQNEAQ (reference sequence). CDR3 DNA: TGTGCCAGCAGCACCCCGGGACAGAGCTCTGGGGCCAACGTCCTGACTTTC. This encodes CASSTPGQSSGANVLTF.

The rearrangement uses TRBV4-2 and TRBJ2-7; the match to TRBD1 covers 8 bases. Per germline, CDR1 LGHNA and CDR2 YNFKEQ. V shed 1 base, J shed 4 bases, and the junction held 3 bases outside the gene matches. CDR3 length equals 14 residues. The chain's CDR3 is CASSQGRGQYEQYF. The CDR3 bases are TGTGCCAGCAGCCAAGGCAGGGGGCAATACGAGCAGTACTTC.

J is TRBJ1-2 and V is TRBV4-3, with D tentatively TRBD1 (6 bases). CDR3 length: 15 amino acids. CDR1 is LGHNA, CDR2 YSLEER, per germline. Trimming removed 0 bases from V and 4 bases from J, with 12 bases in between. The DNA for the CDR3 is TGCGCCAGCAGCCAAGACCGGGGGGCGAGCTATGGCTACACCTTC. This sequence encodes CASSQDRGASYGYTF.

CDR3 residues: CASSYYTGRSSYEQYF. The DNA for the CDR3 is TGTGCCAGCAGTTATTACACAGGGCGAAGCTCCTACGAGCAGTACTTC. The chain carries TRBV6-5 and TRBJ2-7, with D perhaps matching TRBD1 (6 bases). In germline, CDR1 is MNHEY, CDR2 SVGAGI. The germline V and J ends were trimmed by 3 bases and 0 bases, with 15 bases remaining between them. CDR3 size: 16 residues.

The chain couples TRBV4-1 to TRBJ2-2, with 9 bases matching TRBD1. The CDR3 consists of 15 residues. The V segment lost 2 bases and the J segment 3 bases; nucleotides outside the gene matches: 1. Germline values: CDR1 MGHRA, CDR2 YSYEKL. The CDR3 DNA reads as TGCGCCAGCAGCCAAAGGACAGGGGACACCGGGGAGCTGTTTTTT. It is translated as CASSQRTGDTGELFF.

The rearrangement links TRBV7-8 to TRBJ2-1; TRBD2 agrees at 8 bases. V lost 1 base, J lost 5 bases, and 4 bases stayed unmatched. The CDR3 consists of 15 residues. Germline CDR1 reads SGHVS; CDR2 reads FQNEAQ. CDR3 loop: CASSLVGLGDNEQFF. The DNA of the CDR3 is TGTGCCAGCAGCTTAGTGGGACTAGGGGACAATGAGCAGTTCTTC. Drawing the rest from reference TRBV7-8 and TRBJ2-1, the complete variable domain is GAGVSQSPRYKVAKRGQDVALRCDPISGHVSLFWYQQALGQGPEFLTYFQNEAQLDKSGLPSDRFFAERPEGSVSTLKIQRTQQEDSAVYLCASSLVGLGDNEQFFGPGTRLTVL.

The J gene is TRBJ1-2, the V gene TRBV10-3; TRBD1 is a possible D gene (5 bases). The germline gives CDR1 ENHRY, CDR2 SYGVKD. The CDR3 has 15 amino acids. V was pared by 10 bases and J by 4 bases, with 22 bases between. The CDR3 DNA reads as TGTGCCAGCCTGAACCTTGGAGGGGCCCTCTATGGCTACACCTTC. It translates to CASLNLGGALYGYTF.

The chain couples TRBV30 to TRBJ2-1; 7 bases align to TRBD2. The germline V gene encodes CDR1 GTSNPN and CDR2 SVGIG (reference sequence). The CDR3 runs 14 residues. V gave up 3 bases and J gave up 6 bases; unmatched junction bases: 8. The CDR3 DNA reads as TGTGCCTGGAGCGAGGCGGGAGCGGTCAATGAGCAGTTCTTC. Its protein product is CAWSEAGAVNEQFF.

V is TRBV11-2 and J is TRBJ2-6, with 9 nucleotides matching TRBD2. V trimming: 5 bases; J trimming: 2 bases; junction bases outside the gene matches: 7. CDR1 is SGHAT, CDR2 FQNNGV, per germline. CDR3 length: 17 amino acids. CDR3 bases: TGTGCCAGCAGCCCGCGGACTAGCGCAACTGGGGCCAACGTCCTGACTTTC. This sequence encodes CASSPRTSATGANVLTF.

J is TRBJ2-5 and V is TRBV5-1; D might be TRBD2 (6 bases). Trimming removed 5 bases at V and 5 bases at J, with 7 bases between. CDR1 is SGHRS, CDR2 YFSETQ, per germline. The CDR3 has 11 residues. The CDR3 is CASRRGETQYF. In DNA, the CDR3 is TGCGCCAGCAGACGGGGGGAGACCCAGTACTTC.